This TCR beta chain was found in a study of human T cells and chemical hapten exposure. Germline V gene lookup returns CDR1 MRHNA and CDR2 SNTAGT. The ends lost 2 bases at V and 6 bases at J; junction bases unmatched: 3. The CDR3 spans 14 residues. This clonotype was found many times. TCRdb recomputed calls from the RACE reads with MiXCR, one row per CDR3 protein. This table holds around 300,000 distinct CDR3 sequences, approximately 6.9% found once. Time point of the sample: patch test 1, 2 weeks after DPC sensitization. Indicated treatment: therapeutic diphenylcyclopropenone sensitization with weekly scalp DPC.

V is TRBV6-4 and J is TRBJ2-2, with TRBD2 matching over 7 bases. Sequences were derived from whole blood, sampled in connection with sensitization to the hapten diphenylcyclopropenone (DPC). The source is a woman aged 18-35 years with alopecia areata. Some clones in this sample may be carry-over from other donors' samples. The CDR3 DNA reads TGTGCCAGCAGTGACAGTACTAGCGCCGGGGAGCTGTTTTTT. Translated, it gives CASSDSTSAGELFF.